The 15 T cell receptor beta chains reported below all come from one sample, sequenced in a study of lymphopenia after photon versus proton radiotherapy. Produced via immunoSEQ multiplex PCR; TCRdb's table is partial and in-frame only. The table has roughly 53,000 clones, around 80% seen once. The material was peripheral blood, obtained from a patient treated with photon-based radiotherapy. The receptors come from a man aged 50 to 60 with gastric cancer.

The chain combines TRBV6-1 with TRBJ1-1; D call uncertain. The V end was cut by 0 bases, the J end by 1 base, with 9 bases between. The CDR3 is made up of 15 amino acids. In germline, CDR1 is MNHNS, CDR2 SASEGT. CDR3 nucleotide sequence: TGTGCCAGCAGTGAAGCGGTGATGCGGAACACTGAAGCTTTCTTT. Its translation: CASSEAVMRNTEAFF.

The J gene is TRBJ2-1, the V gene TRBV14, with D tentatively TRBD1 or TRBD2 (5 bases each). V lost 4 bases and J lost 2, with 15 bases in between. Germline V gene data show CDR1 as SGHDN and CDR2 as FVKESK. This CDR3 comprises 16 residues. The CDR3 loop is CASSLRTGTTYNEQFF. In DNA, the CDR3 is TGTGCCAGCAGCCTAAGGACCGGGACGACCTACAATGAGCAGTTCTTC.

The chain couples TRBV27 to TRBJ1-1; 7 nucleotides agree with TRBD1. V trimming: 6 bases; J trimming: 1 base; junction bases outside the gene matches: 2. CDR1 and CDR2 (germline): MNHEY, SMNVEV (reference sequence). The CDR3 extends over 13 amino acids. The CDR3 bases are TGTGCCAGCAGGTGGACAGGGAACACTGAAGCTTTCTTT. Amino acids: CASRWTGNTEAFF.

This clone occurred a few times. This chain uses TRBV15 with TRBJ1-5, with 7 bases lining up with TRBD1. V lost 5 bases, J lost 4 bases, and 8 bases stayed unmatched. This CDR3 comprises 15 residues. Germline-derived CDR1 and CDR2 are LNHNV and YYDKDF (reference sequence). The CDR3 DNA reads TGTGCCACCAGCGGTGACAGGGAAGGGAATCAGCCCCAGCATTTT. It translates to CATSGDREGNQPQHF. Combining the CDR3 with reference TRBV15 and TRBJ1-5 gives the whole variable domain DAMVIQNPRYQVTQFGKPVTLSCSQTLNHNVMYWYQQKSSQAPKLLFHYYDKDFNNEADTPDNFQSRRPNTSFCFLDIRSPGLGDTAMYLCATSGDREGNQPQHFGDGTRLSIL.

The chain couples TRBV7-6 to TRBJ2-1; TRBD2 matches at 7 bases. The CDR3 is 16 amino acids. Trimming at V came to 5 bases and at J to 7 bases, leaving 14 bases not matched to a gene. CDR1 and CDR2 from the germline V gene are SGHVS and FNYEAQ. The CDR3 DNA follows: TGTGCCAGCAGCCAGGATGCGGGAGCCTGGGGGAATGAGCAGTTCTTC. Translation: CASSQDAGAWGNEQFF.

In this sample, this clone turned up a few times. The chain carries TRBV2 and TRBJ2-3; D unresolved. The CDR3 is made up of 15 amino acids. The germline V and J ends were trimmed by 2 bases and 2 bases, with 11 bases remaining between them. Germline V gives CDR1 SNHLY, CDR2 FYNNEI. The CDR3 protein is CASSESRPPTDTQYF. As DNA, the CDR3 is TGTGCCAGCAGTGAAAGCCGCCCGCCCACAGATACGCAGTATTTT.

The gene calls are TRBV7-6 and TRBJ2-3; TRBD2 matches at 8 bases. The CDR3 covers 16 residues. Germline V CDR1 and CDR2: SGHVS, FNYEAQ. J gave up 0 bases and V 4 bases, and 6 bases lay outside the gene matches. For the CDR3, the DNA is TGTGCCAGCAGCTCGCAGGCTAGCGGGAGCACAGATACGCAGTATTTT. It encodes CASSSQASGSTDTQYF. Variable domain in full (rest from reference TRBV7-6 and TRBJ2-3): GAGVSQSPRYKVTKRGQDVALRCDPISGHVSLYWYRQALGQGPEFLTYFNYEAQQDKSGLPNDRFSAERPEGSISTLTIQRTEQRDSAMYRCASSSQASGSTDTQYFGPGTRLTVL.

V gene TRBV5-1 combines with J gene TRBJ2-2; D may be TRBD1 (6 bases). The germline V gene encodes CDR1 SGHRS and CDR2 YFSETQ. V was clipped by 4 bases and J by 3 bases, with 13 bases between them. CDR3 length: 15 amino acids. CDR3 in amino acids: CASSARGADTGELFF. In nucleotides, the CDR3 is TGCGCCAGCAGCGCCAGGGGAGCGGACACCGGGGAGCTGTTTTTT.

The rearrangement links TRBV4-2 to TRBJ2-7; TRBD1 agrees at 9 bases. Germline CDR1 and CDR2: LGHNA and YNFKEQ. Germline trimming cut 4 bases from V and 2 bases from J; bases unmatched to any gene: 6. The CDR3 contains 15 residues. The CDR3 nucleotides read TGTGCCAGCAGCCGAAACCGGGACAGGGCCTACGAGCAGTACTTC. Protein product: CASSRNRDRAYEQYF.

Only a few counts were recorded for this clone. The chain employs TRBV19 and TRBJ1-2, with unresolved D. CDR1 is LNHDA, CDR2 SQIVND, per germline (reference sequence). The length of the CDR3 is 11 residues. V was cut by 8 bases and J by 4 bases, with 8 bases left in between. CDR3 residues: CASGPFYGYTF. The CDR3 DNA reads TGTGCCAGTGGGCCTTTCTATGGCTACACCTTC.

This rearrangement joins TRBV27 to TRBJ2-7; D is unresolved. Trimming stripped 6 bases from V and 0 bases from J, with 15 bases between. Germline CDR1 MNHEY, CDR2 SMNVEV (reference sequence). The CDR3 consists of 15 residues. The CDR3 bases are TGTGCCAGCAGGGCCTCGGACGGCTTCTCCTACGAGCAGTACTTC. As protein: CASRASDGFSYEQYF.

The V and J genes are TRBV9 and TRBJ2-2; D might be TRBD1 or TRBD2, each matching 5 bases. Germline assignment: CDR1 SGDLS and CDR2 YYNGEE. Trimming removed 2 bases at V and 6 bases at J, with 8 bases between. The length of the CDR3 is 13 residues. CDR3 coding DNA: TGTGCCAGCAGCGTGGGGGACCCCGGGGAGCTGTTTTTT. It codes for CASSVGDPGELFF.

The chain links TRBV7-9 to TRBJ2-6; D gene uncertain. CDR3 length: 17 residues. Germline CDR1 reads SEHNR; CDR2 reads FQNEAQ (reference sequence). Trimming shortened V by 2 bases and J by 0 bases, and 11 bases separated the two germline ends. Here the CDR3 reads CASSLKQHPSGANVLTF. The CDR3, as DNA: TGTGCCAGCAGCTTAAAACAGCATCCCTCTGGGGCCAACGTCCTGACTTTC.

V usage is TRBV5-1 and J usage is TRBJ2-1; D unclear. The V and J ends lost 2 bases and 9 bases respectively, with 15 bases between them. This CDR3 comprises 14 residues. Germline CDR1 reads SGHRS; CDR2 reads YFSETQ. CDR3 sequence (DNA): TGCGCCAGCAGCTTACGTAGTGTTAATGGTGAGCAGTTCTTC. Its translation is CASSLRSVNGEQFF.

This clone was picked up a small number of times. V and J are TRBV11-1 and TRBJ2-7; maybe TRBD2 (6 bases). Germline V gene lookup returns CDR1 SGHAT and CDR2 FQDESV (reference sequence). This CDR3 is 15 amino acids long. V shed 1 base and J shed 6 bases, with 16 bases lying between them. The CDR3 nucleotides are TGTGCCAGCAGCTTAGGGCGGGACTGGGGGTTCGAGCAGTACTTC. Protein product: CASSLGRDWGFEQYF.